The sequence of this T cell receptor (beta chain) was determined in a study of blood T cell repertoires in COVID-19 (dated by TCRdb to 2018 to 2021). Background on the whole study: Collaborator samples came from the United States, Italy and Spain and covered acute and convalescent phases of COVID-19. The material from the prospective study consisted of cDNA or gDNA derived from T cells, B-cell-depleted T cells, or PBMCs. The dataset comprised deeply sampled blood TCRbeta repertoires from subjects exposed to, actively infected with, or recovered from COVID-19. The repertoires were released in a freely available public database meant as a resource for research on the immune response to SARS-CoV-2. Samples came from the ongoing ImmuneRACE study (first 160 participants) plus 1,254 subjects from 6 global collaborators. A de-identified subject ID, COVID-19 status, age in years and sex were almost always included in the sample metadata. Where HLA class I and class II types were available, the types were taken from metadata supplied by the sample provider, not from assay-based typing.

The study at large found these results: The amount of clinical and demographic metadata varied by source and participant and was provided uncurated.

TCRbeta CDR3 regions were amplified from genomic DNA using the immunoSEQ Assay, a bias-controlled multiplex PCR. The paper's processing steps were these. The number of nucleated cells in each sample was estimated from the amplification of reference gene primers within the assay. To quantify the absolute abundance of each unique TCRbeta CDR3 rearrangement, sequence reads were collapsed and filtered. For each sample, productive Simpson clonality was calculated by taking the square root of Simpson's diversity index across productive rearrangements. Held by TCRdb, this immuneACCESS table contains in-frame sequences only and omits some clones. Under half of the omission traces to an unresolved V gene where checked; the cause of the rest is unknown. D and trimming come from the DNA, and the V and J calls and clone size come from that table. Recorded for this sample are more than 95,000 clones; over 60% of them occurred a single time. The ten largest clones add up to 30% to 45% of the sample.

Of note for this clone: Its recognized antigen is unknown. No much larger clone is present one base from it, and per-base qualities are unavailable.

Germline trimming: 5 bases from V, 0 bases from J; junction bases outside gene matches: 5. The germline V gene (reference sequence) specifies LNHDA as CDR1 and SQIVND as CDR2. Spanning cysteine to phenylalanine, the CDR3 consists of 15 amino acids. Only the CDR3 DNA stays, 45 bases, in frame from base 1. Each collaborating institution followed its own protocols to collect whole blood in K2EDTA tubes. For TCRbeta analysis, collaborators shipped samples as frozen whole blood, isolated PBMCs, or DNA extracted from either of those sample types. Sample: peripheral blood. The sequence derives from a man aged 35 to 55 with active or convalescent COVID-19. Recombination joined TRBV19 with TRBJ2-7; TRBD1 matches 9 bases in the middle. The DNA sequence is as follows: TGTGCCAGTAGTCAAAAGACAGGGGGCTCCTACGAGCAGTACTTC. Translation gives CASSQKTGGSYEQYF.